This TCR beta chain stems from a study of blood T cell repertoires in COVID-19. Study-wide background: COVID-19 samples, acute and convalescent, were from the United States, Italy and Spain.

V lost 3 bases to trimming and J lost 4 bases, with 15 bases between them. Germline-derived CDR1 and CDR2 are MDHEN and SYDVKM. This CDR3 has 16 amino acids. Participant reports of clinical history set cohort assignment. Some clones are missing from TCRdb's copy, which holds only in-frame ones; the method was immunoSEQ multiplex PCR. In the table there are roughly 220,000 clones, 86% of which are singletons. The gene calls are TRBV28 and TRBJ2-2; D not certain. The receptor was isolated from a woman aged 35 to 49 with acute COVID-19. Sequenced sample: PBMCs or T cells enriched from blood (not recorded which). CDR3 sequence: CASSFRRNTFTGELFF. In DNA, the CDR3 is TGTGCCAGCAGTTTTAGGCGGAATACCTTCACCGGGGAGCTGTTTTTT. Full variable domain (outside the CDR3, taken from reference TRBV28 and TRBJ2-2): DVKVTQSSRYLVKRTGEKVFLECVQDMDHENMFWYRQDPGLGLRLIYFSYDVKMKEKGDIPEGYSVSREKKERFSLILESASTNQTSMYLCASSFRRNTFTGELFFGEGSRLTVL.